This entry is about one T cell receptor beta chain. The antigen is not known. Sequencing was performed with immunoSEQ multiplex PCR; in TCRdb, only in-frame clones are kept and a portion is missing. Of around 25,000 clones listed, approximately 70% are singletons. The data were obtained in a study of PD-1 blockade in classical Hodgkin lymphoma. Study details: The nivolumab dose that patients received was 3 mg/kg, given intravenously every 2 weeks.

General study points: A reduction in baseline TCR diversity was reportedly seen in newly diagnosed patients relative to healthy donors. TCR diversity in CD4+, not CD8+, cells rose significantly by C4D1.

The germline V gene has CDR1 SGHRS and CDR2 YFSETQ. Unmatched junction bases numbered 7, after V lost 4 bases and J lost 6 bases. The CDR3 has 14 amino acids. Time point specified: cycle 4 day 1 (C4D1), after 6 weeks of nivolumab. No patient escaped relapse after autologous stem cell transplantation, and brentuximab vedotin exposure varied. The chain employs TRBV5-1 and TRBJ1-2, with 9 bases matching TRBD1. Specimen: peripheral blood mononuclear cells (PBMCs), collected before the fourth cycle of nivolumab. The sequence was collected from a human donor with classical Hodgkin lymphoma. The CDR3 loop is CASSPGTGKDGYTF. Here the CDR3 DNA reads TGCGCCAGCAGCCCCGGGACAGGGAAGGATGGCTACACCTTC.